This T cell receptor (beta chain) comes out of a study of CD8 T cells in Susac syndrome. Points on this clonotype: The junction and the germline gene differ at one end; a read error may be behind it.

Random hexamers were used to reverse transcribe roughly 0.5 to 1 ug of RNA. A single record per CDR3 protein comes from TCRdb applying MiXCR to the immunoSEQ multiplex PCR reads. The table records around 69,000 distinct CDR3 sequences, approximately 95% of them present only once. The source material was CD8+ T cells from PBMCs. The clonotype originates from a human donor with Susac syndrome.

As DNA, the CDR3 is TGTGCCAGCATAGGACCGTACTCTGGAAACACCATACCTTTT. Translated: CASIGPYSGNTIPF. This rearrangement joins TRBV7-2 to TRBJ1-3; D gene unclear. The CDR3 length is 14 residues. Germline CDR1 SGHTA, CDR2 FQGNSA. The full variable domain, in which reference TRBV7-2 and TRBJ1-3 provide the parts outside the CDR3, is GAGVSQSPSNKVTEKGKDVELRCDPISGHTALYWYRQSLGQGLEFLIYFQGNSAPDKSGLPSDRFSAERTGGSVSTLTIQRTQQEDSAVYLCASIGPYSGNTIPFGEGSWLTVV.